One T cell receptor beta chain is described in this entry. CDR3 size: 13 residues. V lost 0 bases and J 10 bases, leaving 10 bases between the germline ends. Germline V gene lookup returns CDR1 LNHNV and CDR2 YYDKDF (reference sequence). Sequencing on ten immunoSEQ deep assay plates was performed for unsorted PBMC DNA. Measured with immunoSEQ multiplex PCR; TCRdb has only the in-frame clones, and not every one. The table includes about 560,000 clones, 70% to 80% detected once. Roughly 81 million PBMCs per unsorted sample were used for genomic DNA. This record comes from a study of shared clonotypes between healthy human individuals.

This chain links TRBV15 with TRBJ2-1, with no clear D. The sequenced material came from PBMCs. This receptor was identified in a middle-aged woman in good health. Some clones in this sample may be carry-over from other donors' samples. This CDR3 is CATSRDNRGEQFF. The CDR3 DNA sequence: TGTGCCACCAGCAGAGACAACCGAGGCGAGCAGTTCTTC.